This TCR beta chain was retrieved from a study of metastatic and nonmetastatic thyroid tumors. This clone was recorded at least ten times. MiXCR re-clonotyped the PCR reads for TCRdb. Found here are 20,000 to 25,000 clones, roughly 14% of them singletons; the top ten hold around a fifth. CDR3 length equals 15 residues. Germline lookup yields CDR1 SGHRS and CDR2 YFSETQ. With 0 bases removed from V and 4 bases from J, the gap between germline ends came to 13 bases. There were no patients who had received any treatment before thyroid surgery. What was sequenced was blood. This TCR was sampled from a female donor with papillary thyroid cancer or a benign thyroid nodule (not recorded which). Some clones in this sample may be carry-over from other donors' samples. The chain employs TRBV5-1 and TRBJ2-5, with D possibly matching TRBD1 (6 bases). CDR3 region: CASSLAISGVETQYF. The CDR3 DNA is TGCGCCAGCAGCTTGGCCATATCAGGGGTAGAGACCCAGTACTTC.